What follows is one T cell receptor (beta chain) and its context. Its antigen is not known. The data derive from a study of CD8 T cells in ankylosing spondylitis. The study, taken as a whole, reports: Several highly homologous variants made up a TCR beta motif that seemed to typify ankylosing spondylitis blood.

Germline lookup yields CDR1 SNHLY and CDR2 FYNNEI. J was trimmed by 6 bases and V by 2 bases; bases with no gene match: 6. CDR3 length: 15 residues. A single record per CDR3 protein comes from TCRdb applying MiXCR to the 5' RACE reads. The table has approximately 550,000 distinct CDR3 sequences, 9.5% to 15% seen once; the top ten hold 6.5% to 7%. The receptor was derived from a male donor with ankylosing spondylitis. The gene calls are TRBV2 and TRBJ2-1, with 8 nucleotides matching TRBD2. Sequencing was carried out using blood, either unsorted or a sorted T cell fraction (not recorded which). The CDR3 is CASSELPSGFNEQFF. The CDR3 coding sequence is TGTGCCAGCAGTGAATTGCCTAGCGGGTTCAATGAGCAGTTCTTC.